This entry lists 18 T cell receptor beta chains sequenced from one sample in a study of cytomegalovirus exposure and HLA in healthy donors. PCR was performed using 60 Vbeta and 13 Jbeta primers. Sequenced by immunoSEQ multiplex PCR; TCRdb stores in-frame clones only, minus some. Of approximately 160,000 clones in the sample, 75% to 90% were seen once. Sample: PBMCs. These receptors were obtained from a human donor in good health.

The chain has TRBV5-6 and TRBJ1-1; D is ambiguous. V was pared by 3 bases and J by 0 bases, with 12 bases between. Germline V lookup: CDR1 SGHDT, CDR2 YYEEEE. The CDR3 is 15 residues long. Here the CDR3 reads CASSSQAEMNTEAFF. The CDR3 DNA sequence: TGTGCCAGCAGCTCCCAAGCCGAGATGAACACTGAAGCTTTCTTT.

The chain combines TRBV10-1 with TRBJ1-2, with 12 positions matching TRBD1. This CDR3 is 19 amino acids long. Germline CDR1 and CDR2: WNHNN and SYGVQD (reference sequence). J lost 3 bases, V lost 5 bases, and 16 bases had no gene match. The DNA of the CDR3 is TGCGCCAGCAGTTACCGGGACAGGGGGCGTGTATGGAGGGACTATGGCTACACCTTC. It is translated as CASSYRDRGRVWRDYGYTF.

The CDR3 reads CASRVDRGGTEAFF. The CDR3 nucleotides read TGCGCCAGCAGGGTCGACAGGGGAGGCACTGAAGCTTTCTTT. This chain joins TRBV4-3 and TRBJ1-1, with 8 bases matching TRBD1. Germline V gene data show CDR1 as LGHNA and CDR2 as YSLEER. After removal of 6 bases from V and 4 bases from J, the junction contained 7 bases not matched to a gene. The CDR3 consists of 14 residues.

The genes are TRBV10-3 and TRBJ1-5; 7 nucleotides match TRBD1. J gave up 0 bases and V 10 bases, and 12 bases lay outside the gene matches. This CDR3 spans 16 amino acids. Per the germline V gene, CDR1 is ENHRY and CDR2 is SYGVKD. This chain's CDR3 is CATHPGQPYSNQPQHF. The DNA of the CDR3 is TGTGCCACCCACCCGGGACAGCCTTATAGCAATCAGCCCCAGCATTTT.

This clone came up a few times. The genes are TRBV25-1 and TRBJ2-5; the D is unclear. Trimming removed 6 bases at V and 1 base at J, with 6 bases between. The germline V gene has CDR1 MGHDK and CDR2 SYGVNS. The CDR3 spans 12 residues. The CDR3 is CASRSFQETQYF. As DNA, the CDR3 is TGTGCCAGCAGGAGTTTCCAAGAGACCCAGTACTTC. The full variable domain, rest sourced from reference TRBV25-1 and TRBJ2-5, is EADIYQTPRYLVIGTGKKITLECSQTMGHDKMYWYQQDPGMELHLIHYSYGVNSTEKGDLSSESTVSRIRTEHFPLTLESARPSHTSQYLCASRSFQETQYFGPGTRLLVL.

The V call is TRBV5-4, the J call TRBJ1-3; possible D gene TRBD1, 5 bases. Trimming left V 4 bases short and J 4 bases short, with 18 bases between. The CDR3 is made up of 16 amino acids. Looked up from germline, CDR1 is SGHNT and CDR2 is YYREEE (reference sequence). The CDR3: CASSPVLGGSGNTIYF. CDR3 DNA sequence: TGTGCCAGCAGCCCCGTTTTGGGGGGTTCAGGAAACACCATATATTTT.

The rearrangement links TRBV12-5 to TRBJ2-1, with 12 bases identical to TRBD2. Germline CDR1 reads LGHNT; CDR2 reads FRNRAP. The V segment lost 6 bases and the J segment 2 bases; nucleotides outside the gene matches: 8. The CDR3 is 17 residues long. CDR3 residues: CASGTLLAGGPYNEQFF. The CDR3, as DNA: TGTGCTAGTGGCACCCTACTAGCGGGGGGACCCTACAATGAGCAGTTCTTC. The complete variable domain, with remaining parts taken from reference TRBV12-5 and TRBJ2-1, reads DARVTQTPRHKVTEMGQEVTMRCQPILGHNTVFWYRQTMMQGLELLAYFRNRAPLDDSGMPKDRFSAEMPDATLATLKIQPSEPRDSAVYFCASGTLLAGGPYNEQFFGPGTRLTVL.

The rearrangement links TRBV7-3 to TRBJ1-1, with TRBD1 as a possible D gene (6 bases). Looked up from germline, CDR1 is SGHTA and CDR2 is FQGTGA. The V end was cut by 1 base, the J end by 2 bases, with 11 bases between. The CDR3 covers 15 residues. CDR3 nucleotide sequence: TGTGCCAGCAGCTTAAATCTGGGGACAAACACTGAAGCTTTCTTT. Its translation: CASSLNLGTNTEAFF.

V gene TRBV6-5 combines with J gene TRBJ2-7; 7 bases match TRBD2. Germline CDR1 MNHEY, CDR2 SVGAGI. This CDR3 has 14 residues. Germline trimming cut 6 bases from V and 4 bases from J; bases unmatched to any gene: 9. CDR3 sequence (DNA): TGTGCCAGCAGCCGACTAGCTAGTGGTTACGAGCAGTACTTC. It specifies CASSRLASGYEQYF.

The rearrangement joins TRBV6-1 to TRBJ1-5, with 8 bases aligning to TRBD1. Trimming at V came to 1 base and at J to 6 bases, leaving 8 bases not matched to a gene. Germline CDR1 is MNHNS and CDR2 is SASEGT. The length of the CDR3 is 16 residues. CDR3 sequence: CASSEEWQGAGQPQHF. The DNA of the CDR3 is TGTGCCAGCAGTGAAGAGTGGCAGGGGGCAGGTCAGCCCCAGCATTTT.

The CDR3 nucleotides read TGTGCCAGAAGCGGATGGATAACAGGTCATCAGCCCCAGCATTTT. This sequence encodes CARSGWITGHQPQHF. The chain uses TRBV5-3 and TRBJ1-5, with D maybe TRBD1 (5 bases). TRBV5-3 is classed as an ORF, of uncertain function. Trimming took off 4 bases at V and 5 bases at J, with 16 bases between the two ends. This CDR3 comprises 15 residues.

This clone was recorded once. The V call is TRBV19, the J call TRBJ1-1; D is uncertain. The CDR3 sequence is 12 residues long. The germline gives CDR1 LNHDA, CDR2 SQIVND (reference sequence). Trimming took 10 bases from V and 2 from J, leaving 11 bases between them. CDR3 loop: CATTHGNTEAFF. DNA of the CDR3: TGTGCCACGACTCATGGTAACACTGAAGCTTTCTTT.

This clone was detected once. The chain uses TRBV5-5 and TRBJ2-1; 8 nucleotides line up with TRBD1. Germline loops: CDR1 SGHKS, CDR2 YYEKEE (reference sequence). The ends lost 1 base at V and 0 bases at J; junction bases unmatched: 3. The CDR3 sequence is 16 residues long. CDR3 loop: CASSLRTGSSYNEQFF. The CDR3 DNA sequence: TGTGCCAGCAGCTTGCGGACAGGGAGCTCCTACAATGAGCAGTTCTTC.

This clone has a single count. This chain uses TRBV5-6 with TRBJ1-3; D gene ambiguous. From germline, CDR1 is SGHDT and CDR2 YYEEEE. Between the trimmed V and J ends, which lost 2 bases and 0 bases, there was a span of 15 bases. The CDR3 totals 17 residues. The chain's CDR3 is CASSFGDGLISGNTIYF. CDR3 DNA sequence: TGTGCCAGCAGCTTCGGGGATGGGCTCATCTCTGGAAACACCATATATTTT.

The genes are TRBV13 and TRBJ2-3; D might be TRBD2 (6 bases). Germline lookup yields CDR1 PRHDT and CDR2 FYEKMQ (reference sequence). V lost 5 bases and J lost 2, with 17 bases in between. The CDR3 is 16 residues long. The CDR3 spells CASSAYGTLFTDTQYF. CDR3 bases: TGTGCCAGCAGCGCCTACGGGACTCTTTTCACAGATACGCAGTATTTT.

The chain recombines TRBV14 with TRBJ2-3, with 8 bases matching TRBD1. The germline V gene has CDR1 SGHDN and CDR2 FVKESK. Trimming took 1 base from V and 3 from J; bases not matched to a gene: 6. This CDR3 has 16 amino acids. DNA of the CDR3: TGTGCCAGCAGCCAAGCCCGGACAGGGTGGACAGATACGCAGTATTTT. It translates to CASSQARTGWTDTQYF. The full variable domain, completed using reference TRBV14 and TRBJ2-3, is EAGVTQFPSHSVIEKGQTVTLRCDPISGHDNLYWYRRVMGKEIKFLLHFVKESKQDESGMPNNRFLAERTGGTYSTLKVQPAELEDSGVYFCASSQARTGWTDTQYFGPGTRLTVL.

The rearrangement links TRBV11-2 to TRBJ2-1; 9 bases match TRBD2. J was trimmed by 8 bases and V by 5 bases; bases with no gene match: 13. Germline assignment: CDR1 SGHAT and CDR2 FQNNGV. This CDR3 has 16 amino acids. CDR3 amino acids: CASSTHTQRGDYEQFF. The CDR3 DNA reads TGTGCCAGCAGCACACATACCCAGCGGGGGGACTATGAGCAGTTCTTC.

This rearrangement joins TRBV7-2 to TRBJ1-1, with no clear D. The CDR3 is 13 amino acids. The V gene's germline CDR1 is SGHTA and CDR2 FQGNSA. V gave up 2 bases and J gave up 3 bases, with 7 bases separating them. The chain's CDR3 is CASSLLRDTEAFF. CDR3 in DNA: TGTGCCAGCAGCTTATTGAGGGACACTGAAGCTTTCTTT.